This T cell receptor (beta chain) was recorded in a study of shared clonotypes between healthy human individuals. For the study at large: The plates for each donor numbered three CD4 naive, three CD4 memory, two CD8 naive and one CD8 memory.

This table comes from immunoSEQ multiplex PCR, and its TCRdb copy is limited to in-frame clones, with some not included. The sample shows fewer than 1 million clones, 96% of them seen only once. Terminally differentiated effector memory CD45RA+ cells were left out of the naive CD8 fraction, which was CD45RO-negative and positively selected for CCR7. Points from the study as a whole: Memory subsets generally showed smaller estimated richness than naive subsets did.

The CDR3 extends over 13 amino acids. V lost 6 bases, J lost 0 bases, and 8 bases lay in between. Germline values: CDR1 SGHAT, CDR2 FQNNGV. With respect to this clone: Antigen specificity is unknown.

This clonotype was obtained from a young man in good health. J is TRBJ1-1 and V is TRBV11-2; a weak D match, TRBD1 (5 bases). Input material: naive CD8+ T cells sorted from blood. CDR3 bases: TGTGCCAGCAGTGCGGGGCTGAACACTGAAGCTTTCTTT. It yields the protein CASSAGLNTEAFF.